Listed here are 25 T cell receptor beta chains from one sample, sequenced in a study of human T cells and chemical hapten exposure. One entry per CDR3 protein, called by TCRdb with MiXCR from the RACE reads. The repertoire holds 330,000 or so distinct CDR3 sequences, with just under 6.5% as singletons. Time point specified: patch test 2, 6 weeks after DPC sensitization. Treatment denoted: therapeutic diphenylcyclopropenone sensitization with weekly scalp DPC. This material consisted of whole blood, taken in connection with sensitization to the hapten diphenylcyclopropenone (DPC). The receptors here all came from a woman younger than 35 with alopecia areata. Some clones in this sample may be carry-over from other donors' samples.

This clonotype came up a few times. This chain uses TRBV9 with TRBJ2-3; the match to TRBD2 covers 9 bases. CDR1 SGDLS and CDR2 YYNGEE come from the germline V gene. The V and J ends lost 0 bases and 1 base, in that order; junction bases with no gene match: 9. The CDR3 has 18 residues. CDR3 region: CASSVDLAGRFGTDTQYF. In DNA form, the CDR3 reads TGTGCCAGCAGCGTAGACCTAGCGGGGCGCTTCGGCACAGATACGCAGTATTTT.

The chain links TRBV19 to TRBJ1-2, with D maybe TRBD1 (5 bases). CDR3 length: 13 residues. Trimming took 5 bases from V and 9 from J, leaving 16 bases between them. Per germline, CDR1 LNHDA and CDR2 SQIVND (reference sequence). CDR3 in amino acids: CASSPGTINRYTF. CDR3 in DNA: TGTGCCAGTAGTCCCGGGACTATTAATCGCTACACCTTC.

The chain is built from TRBV7-2 and TRBJ1-3; maybe TRBD1 (5 bases). The CDR3 sequence is 15 residues long. V was shortened by 4 bases and J by 0 bases, with 10 bases between the two germline ends. Germline V gene data show CDR1 as SGHTA and CDR2 as FQGNSA. Here the CDR3 reads CASSSEGPSGNTIYF. As DNA, the CDR3 is TGTGCCAGCAGCTCTGAGGGACCCTCTGGAAACACCATATATTTT.

Only a few counts were recorded for this clonotype. The chain has TRBV5-5 and TRBJ2-4; D unresolved. Trimming removed 0 bases from V and 5 bases from J, with 9 bases in between. The CDR3 contains 14 residues. Germline V gene data show CDR1 as SGHKS and CDR2 as YYEKEE (reference sequence). The CDR3 sequence: CASSLGAVQNIQYF. CDR3 DNA sequence: TGTGCCAGCAGCTTGGGGGCAGTGCAAAACATTCAGTACTTC.

This clonotype was counted at least ten times. The chain links TRBV12-3 or TRBV12-4 to TRBJ1-3, with 8 positions matching TRBD1. Unmatched junction bases numbered 14, after V lost 4 bases and J lost 6 bases. The CDR3 runs 17 residues. The CDR3 sequence: CASSSTPGGQGANTIYF. Written as DNA, the CDR3 is TGTGCCAGCAGTTCAACCCCGGGCGGACAGGGAGCAAACACCATATATTTT.

Concerning this clonotype: Being one base from a much bigger clone, this may be a read error. The chain is built from TRBV3-1 and TRBJ2-4; 9 nucleotides align to TRBD2. Trimming took 1 base from V and 6 from J; bases not matched to a gene: 10. Germline CDR1 is LGHDT and CDR2 is YNNKEL (reference sequence). The CDR3 is 17 amino acids. This CDR3 is CASSQGVAGEALNIQYF. The DNA for the CDR3 is TGTGCCAGCAGCCAAGGAGTAGCGGGGGAGGCGTTAAACATTCAGTACTTC.

The chain couples TRBV11-2 to TRBJ2-5, with D unresolved. The germline V gene encodes CDR1 SGHAT and CDR2 FQNNGV. V lost 5 bases and J 3 bases, leaving 10 bases between the germline ends. The CDR3 is 13 amino acids. The CDR3 here is CASSPWDKETQYF. DNA of the CDR3: TGTGCCAGCAGCCCATGGGATAAAGAGACCCAGTACTTC.

This clonotype was observed many times. The chain recombines TRBV7-2 with TRBJ1-6; D unclear. CDR1 and CDR2 from the germline V gene are SGHTA and FQGNSA. The CDR3 runs 15 residues. V dropped 0 bases and J dropped 6 bases, with 9 bases sitting between them. The CDR3 bases are TGTGCCAGCAGCTTAGCTCCAGGTTCTAATTCACCCCTCCACTTT. As protein: CASSLAPGSNSPLHF. Combining the CDR3 with reference TRBV7-2 and TRBJ1-6 gives the whole variable domain GAGVSQSPSNKVTEKGKDVELRCDPISGHTALYWYRQSLGQGLEFLIYFQGNSAPDKSGLPSDRFSAERTGGSVSTLTIQRTQQEDSAVYLCASSLAPGSNSPLHFGNGTRLTVT.

This clonotype was seen only a few times. The rearrangement uses TRBV5-1 and TRBJ1-1; perhaps TRBD1 as D (5 bases). V gave up 4 bases and J gave up 0 bases, with 19 bases separating them. Germline V gives CDR1 SGHRS, CDR2 YFSETQ. CDR3 size: 17 residues. The chain's CDR3 is CASSRDYLQAMNTEAFF. The CDR3 DNA follows: TGCGCCAGCAGCCGAGATTATTTACAGGCCATGAACACTGAAGCTTTCTTT.

This clonotype was seen repeatedly, ten times or more. The rearrangement joins TRBV7-9 to TRBJ1-6; TRBD1 matches 7 bases. This CDR3 region has 14 residues. Trimming removed 5 bases from V and 8 bases from J; junction bases left unmatched: 6. CDR1 and CDR2 (germline): SEHNR, FQNEAQ (reference sequence). The CDR3 loop is CASSADRSHSPLHF. The DNA for the CDR3 is TGTGCCAGCAGCGCGGACAGGAGCCATTCACCCCTCCACTTT.

This clonotype occurred a few times. This rearrangement joins TRBV20-1 to TRBJ2-7; 7 bases match TRBD1. CDR3 size: 15 residues. Germline lookup yields CDR1 DFQATT and CDR2 SNEGSKA (reference sequence). After removal of 0 bases from V and 0 bases from J, the junction contained 5 bases not matched to a gene. The CDR3 loop reads CSARDIGTDSYEQYF. CDR3 nucleotides: TGCAGTGCTAGAGATATAGGGACAGACTCCTACGAGCAGTACTTC.

The chain links TRBV15 to TRBJ2-3, with TRBD2 as a possible D gene (5 bases). CDR1 LNHNV and CDR2 YYDKDF come from the germline V gene (reference sequence). V lost 0 bases to trimming and J lost 6 bases, with 10 bases between them. The CDR3 spans 14 residues. The CDR3 region has the DNA TGTGCCACCAGCAGAGATCCCCGGGATGATACGCAGTATTTT. Residues: CATSRDPRDDTQYF.

This clonotype was found many times. The chain joins TRBV6-2 or TRBV6-3 to TRBJ2-1, with 10 bases lining up with TRBD2. CDR1 and CDR2 (germline): MNHEY, SVGEGT. V shed 5 bases, J shed 8 bases, and the junction held 9 bases outside the gene matches. This CDR3 contains 15 residues. The DNA for the CDR3 is TGTGCCAGCAGTGGTGAGCGGGGGGGTCCTCATGAGCAGTTCTTC. Residues: CASSGERGGPHEQFF.

This clonotype was counted a few times. This clone may be a read error of a much larger clone one base away. This chain links TRBV6-5 with TRBJ1-6; weak D call: TRBD1 (5 bases). This CDR3 spans 16 amino acids. The V end lost 2 bases, the J end lost 0 bases, and 8 bases lay between the germline ends. Germline V gives CDR1 MNHEY, CDR2 SVGAGI. CDR3 sequence: CASSYGASSYNSPLHF. The DNA for the CDR3 is TGTGCCAGCAGTTACGGGGCGAGCTCCTATAATTCACCCCTCCACTTT.

The V call is TRBV10-3, the J call TRBJ1-4; no clear D gene. The V end lost 0 bases, the J end lost 2 bases, and 13 bases lay between the germline ends. Germline V gene data show CDR1 as ENHRY and CDR2 as SYGVKD. CDR3 size: 17 residues. The CDR3 DNA follows: TGTGCCATCAGTGAGTCGCTAGGAGGATCGACTAATGAAAAACTGTTTTTT. This codes for CAISESLGGSTNEKLFF.

The V gene is TRBV10-3, the J gene TRBJ1-1, with a tentative D call TRBD1 (6 bases). V dropped 10 bases and J dropped 0 bases, with 12 bases sitting between them. Germline V gives CDR1 ENHRY, CDR2 SYGVKD. The CDR3 contains 13 residues. The CDR3 loop reads CATAGTLNTEAFF. The CDR3 DNA reads TGTGCCACAGCCGGGACACTGAACACTGAAGCTTTCTTT.

This clonotype was recorded at least ten times. This rearrangement joins TRBV25-1 to TRBJ1-4; 10 bases agree with TRBD1. The V and J ends lost 4 bases and 8 bases, in that order; junction bases with no gene match: 10. This CDR3 is built from 16 residues. Germline assignment: CDR1 MGHDK and CDR2 SYGVNS. The CDR3 region is CASSVNDGTGDEKLFF. The DNA of the CDR3 is TGTGCCAGCAGTGTAAATGATGGGACAGGGGACGAAAAACTGTTTTTT.

V gene TRBV7-2 combines with J gene TRBJ1-5, with D possibly TRBD1 on 5 matching bases. Trimming took 2 bases from V and 9 from J, leaving 14 bases between them. CDR3 length equals 14 residues. The germline CDR1 and CDR2 sequences are SGHTA and FQGNSA. This chain's CDR3 is CASSLTPGWWPQHF. The DNA of the CDR3 is TGTGCCAGCAGCTTAACGCCAGGGTGGTGGCCCCAGCATTTT.

This sequence joins TRBV3-1 and TRBJ2-1; perhaps TRBD1 as D (5 bases). The V end lost 0 bases, the J end lost 7 bases, and 13 bases lay between the germline ends. Per the germline V gene, CDR1 is LGHDT and CDR2 is YNNKEL (reference sequence). CDR3 length: 15 residues. DNA of the CDR3: TGTGCCAGCAGCCAAGACAGGGTGCTTCGGAATGAGCAGTTCTTC. Encoded protein: CASSQDRVLRNEQFF.

This clonotype was counted between two and nine times. The rearrangement uses TRBV12-3 or TRBV12-4 and TRBJ2-3, with a possible D match to TRBD2 (6 bases). CDR3 size: 14 residues. V was clipped by 6 bases and J by 1 base, with 11 bases between them. CDR3 in DNA: TGTGCCAGCAGCTCTAGCGCCCGCACAGATACGCAGTATTTT. It is translated as CASSSSARTDTQYF.

There are many counts of this clonotype. This rearrangement joins TRBV7-6 to TRBJ1-4; D possibly corresponds to TRBD1 (5 bases). The CDR3 extends over 15 amino acids. V was pared by 5 bases and J by 7 bases, with 17 bases between. Germline V gives CDR1 SGHVS, CDR2 FNYEAQ. In nucleotides, the CDR3 is TGTGCCAGCAGCCCACGACAGAGGGGAGGTGAAAAACTGTTTTTT. It is translated as CASSPRQRGGEKLFF.

The V call is TRBV6-1, the J call TRBJ2-5; no clear D. Germline loops: CDR1 MNHNS, CDR2 SASEGT. This CDR3 spans 13 amino acids. Trimming stripped 8 bases from V and 4 bases from J, with 14 bases between. This chain's CDR3 is CASCALNRETQYF. The CDR3, as DNA: TGTGCCAGCTGTGCGCTAAACAGAGAGACCCAGTACTTC.

This clonotype occurred many times. J is TRBJ2-3 and V is TRBV6-5; D is perhaps TRBD2 (6 bases). CDR3 length: 14 residues. The germline V and J ends were trimmed by 6 bases and 2 bases, with 12 bases remaining between them. From germline, CDR1 is MNHEY and CDR2 SVGAGI. The chain's CDR3 is CASSPRGPTDTQYF. Here the CDR3 DNA reads TGTGCCAGCAGCCCGCGGGGTCCCACAGATACGCAGTATTTT.

The table lists this clonotype with a few counts. This chain links TRBV7-2 with TRBJ2-2; D possibly corresponds to TRBD1 (6 bases). CDR1 is SGHTA and CDR2 is FQGNSA in the germline V gene. CDR3 size: 14 residues. The V gene lost 8 bases and the J gene lost 4 bases, with 14 bases spanning the gap. DNA for the CDR3: TGTGCCAGCGGGGGCCCGGGGAGCACCGGGGAGCTGTTTTTT. It is translated as CASGGPGSTGELFF.

This clonotype was seen more than once but under ten times. This chain uses TRBV3-1 with TRBJ1-6; no definite D call. The CDR3 consists of 16 residues. The germline CDR1 and CDR2 sequences are LGHDT and YNNKEL (reference sequence). V was pared by 4 bases and J by 3 bases, with 13 bases between. The CDR3, as DNA: TGTGCCAGCAGCCCCCCGGGGAAGAGCTATAATTCACCCCTCCACTTT. Translated, it gives CASSPPGKSYNSPLHF.